Below are 23 T cell receptor beta chains sequenced from a single sample in a study of siplizumab effects on memory and regulatory T cells. TCRdb's table, derived via immunoSEQ multiplex PCR, lists solely in-frame clones and lacks some. In the table there are more than 85,000 clones, approximately 90% of which are singletons. Material for sequencing was CD4+ T cells sorted from blood. The receptors stem from a human donor in good health.

The CDR3, as DNA: TGCGCCAGCATGGATAGCGGAAGCACAGATACGCAGTATTTT. This gives the protein CASMDSGSTDTQYF. V and J are TRBV10-1 and TRBJ2-3; the D gene is possibly TRBD2 (6 bases). Trimming cost V 7 bases and J 0 bases, with 11 bases left between them. Germline assignment: CDR1 WNHNN and CDR2 SYGVQD (reference sequence). The CDR3 is 14 amino acids.

This chain uses TRBV7-9 with TRBJ1-2; 7 nucleotides line up with TRBD1. There are 16 residues in the CDR3. Germline trimming cut 0 bases from V and 0 bases from J; bases unmatched to any gene: 4. Per the germline V gene, CDR1 is SEHNR and CDR2 is FQNEAQ (reference sequence). The CDR3 region has the DNA TGTGCCAGCAGCTTAGCCTGGACAGGTACTAACTATGGCTACACCTTC. Translation gives CASSLAWTGTNYGYTF.

The chain combines TRBV11-2 with TRBJ2-2; 9 bases are shared with TRBD1. Germline values: CDR1 SGHAT, CDR2 FQNNGV. V was pared by 6 bases and J by 7 bases, with 9 bases of the junction left unmatched. The length of the CDR3 is 15 residues. This CDR3 is CASSPGTGWGGELFF. The CDR3 nucleotides read TGTGCCAGCAGTCCCGGGACAGGGTGGGGCGGGGAGCTGTTTTTT.

This clone is a singleton in its sample. CDR3 sequence (DNA): TGTGCCAGCAGTGGGGGGGTATACAGGTCTGAAGGCTACACCTTC. Its protein is CASSGGVYRSEGYTF. This chain uses TRBV6-1 with TRBJ1-2, with a possible D match to TRBD1 (5 bases). The CDR3 is 15 residues long. Trimming pared 4 bases from V and 8 bases from J, leaving 20 bases between. CDR1 MNHNS and CDR2 SASEGT come from the germline V gene.

The CDR3 DNA is TGTGCCAGCAGTTATAGAAGGTCTCGGACCGGGGAGCTGTTTTTT. Translation gives CASSYRRSRTGELFF. The V and J genes are TRBV6-5 and TRBJ2-2, with D uncertain. In germline, CDR1 is MNHEY, CDR2 SVGAGI. This CDR3 spans 15 amino acids. The V end lost 3 bases, the J end lost 5 bases, and 13 bases lay between the germline ends.

The gene calls are TRBV7-6 and TRBJ2-3; perhaps D is TRBD1 or TRBD2 (5 bases each). The CDR3 contains 17 residues. From germline, CDR1 is SGHVS and CDR2 FNYEAQ. V was shortened by 1 base and J by 2 bases, with 16 bases between the two germline ends. In nucleotides, the CDR3 is TGTGCCAGCAGCTTAGAAGGGGACGTCGGTTACACAGATACGCAGTATTTT. Encoded protein: CASSLEGDVGYTDTQYF. The full variable domain, with the rest looked up from reference TRBV7-6 and TRBJ2-3, is GAGVSQSPRYKVTKRGQDVALRCDPISGHVSLYWYRQALGQGPEFLTYFNYEAQQDKSGLPNDRFSAERPEGSISTLTIQRTEQRDSAMYRCASSLEGDVGYTDTQYFGPGTRLTVL.

The chain is built from TRBV4-1 and TRBJ2-1; D remains ambiguous. CDR1 and CDR2 from the germline V gene are MGHRA and YSYEKL. There are 15 residues in the CDR3. V gave up 2 bases and J gave up 2 bases, with 10 bases separating them. CDR3 region: CASSQLQLPYNEQFF. The DNA for the CDR3 is TGCGCCAGCAGCCAACTACAGCTCCCCTACAATGAGCAGTTCTTC.

This chain joins TRBV5-1 and TRBJ2-2; TRBD1 matches at 9 bases. Germline CDR1 reads SGHRS; CDR2 reads YFSETQ. Germline trimming cut 5 bases from V and 4 bases from J; bases unmatched to any gene: 3. The CDR3 is 14 amino acids. CDR3 loop: CASRQTGGTGELFF. The CDR3 region has the DNA TGCGCCAGCAGACAGACAGGGGGCACCGGGGAGCTGTTTTTT.

This clone has a single count. This chain joins TRBV30 and TRBJ1-3; D gene ambiguous. This CDR3 has 11 residues. Trimming took off 4 bases at V and 8 bases at J, with 9 bases between the two ends. CDR1 GTSNPN and CDR2 SVGIG come from the germline V gene (reference sequence). This CDR3 is CAWTPRDTIYF. The CDR3 DNA reads TGTGCCTGGACTCCCCGAGACACCATATATTTT.

The rearrangement uses TRBV5-1 and TRBJ1-2; D is possibly TRBD1 (6 bases). This CDR3 is built from 15 residues. Germline CDR1 SGHRS, CDR2 YFSETQ. The ends were cut back, 0 bases at V and 7 bases at J, with 16 bases in the middle. The CDR3 DNA is TGCGCCAGCAGCTTGGCCGGCACAGGGCTGACTGGCTACACCTTC. Its translation: CASSLAGTGLTGYTF.

The chain combines TRBV29-1 with TRBJ2-2, with 8 bases aligning to TRBD1. The CDR3 totals 14 residues. The junction had 5 bases not matched to a gene; V was cut back by 1 base and J by 7 bases. Germline V lookup: CDR1 SQVTM, CDR2 ANQGSEA. The CDR3 spells CSVEATGVFGELFF. CDR3 bases: TGCAGCGTTGAAGCGACAGGGGTGTTCGGGGAGCTGTTTTTT.

The rearrangement uses TRBV15 and TRBJ2-1; D perhaps matches TRBD2 (5 bases). The CDR3 loop spans 15 amino acids. Trimming removed 5 bases at V and 5 bases at J, with 16 bases between. Germline-derived CDR1 and CDR2 are LNHNV and YYDKDF (reference sequence). CDR3 in amino acids: CATSGAPGLNNEQFF. CDR3 in DNA: TGTGCCACCAGCGGTGCCCCCGGACTTAACAATGAGCAGTTCTTC.

In its sample, this clone was seen once. This chain links TRBV18 with TRBJ1-1; no clear D gene. The V gene lost 4 bases and the J gene lost 1 base, with 4 bases spanning the gap. There are 12 residues in the CDR3. Germline V gives CDR1 KGHSH, CDR2 LQKENI. The DNA for the CDR3 is TGTGCCAGCTCACGGGGGAACACTGAAGCTTTCTTT. This sequence encodes CASSRGNTEAFF.

The gene calls are TRBV27 and TRBJ2-5, with D hard to call. V lost 2 bases, J lost 4 bases, and 14 bases lay in between. The length of the CDR3 is 15 residues. CDR1 is MNHEY and CDR2 is SMNVEV in the germline V gene (reference sequence). CDR3 loop: CASSLQQPFTETQYF. Here the CDR3 DNA reads TGTGCCAGCAGTTTACAGCAGCCTTTTACAGAGACCCAGTACTTC.

The rearrangement joins TRBV28 to TRBJ1-2; 8 bases align to TRBD1. CDR1 and CDR2 (germline): MDHEN, SYDVKM. The CDR3 extends over 19 amino acids. Unmatched junction bases numbered 26, after V lost 6 bases and J lost 8 bases. The CDR3 protein is CASRTDRGQGRSYYVGYTF. CDR3 nucleotide sequence: TGTGCCAGCAGGACCGACAGGGGACAAGGAAGATCCTACTATGTAGGCTACACCTTC.

The table lists this clone with a count of one. The chain combines TRBV19 with TRBJ2-1; 7 bases fit TRBD2. Germline assignment: CDR1 LNHDA and CDR2 SQIVND (reference sequence). V lost 4 bases and J lost 6; bases outside the gene matches: 6. CDR3 length: 14 amino acids. CDR3 in amino acids: CASSTRDYANEQFF. The CDR3 DNA sequence: TGTGCCAGTAGTACTCGGGACTACGCCAATGAGCAGTTCTTC. Full variable domain (remainder filled in from reference TRBV19 and TRBJ2-1): DGGITQSPKYLFRKEGQNVTLSCEQNLNHDAMYWYRQDPGQGLRLIYYSQIVNDFQKGDIAEGYSVSREKKESFPLTVTSAQKNPTAFYLCASSTRDYANEQFFGPGTRLTVL.

The gene calls are TRBV6-5 and TRBJ2-7, with D perhaps TRBD2 (6 bases). The CDR3 covers 15 residues. Germline lookup yields CDR1 MNHEY and CDR2 SVGAGI. V was shortened by 2 bases and J by 2 bases, with 13 bases between the two germline ends. In DNA, the CDR3 is TGTGCCAGCAGTTACAGGATCGGGAGCACCTACGAGCAGTACTTC. Its translation is CASSYRIGSTYEQYF.

The chain recombines TRBV25-1 with TRBJ1-2; unclear D gene. CDR1 MGHDK and CDR2 SYGVNS come from the germline V gene. V was pared by 4 bases and J by 8 bases, with 14 bases between. The CDR3 runs to 13 residues. The CDR3 protein is CASSGRLRGGYTF. CDR3 in DNA: TGTGCCAGCAGTGGTCGGCTCCGGGGAGGCTACACCTTC.

In nucleotides, the CDR3 is TGTGCCAGCACCCTTAGCGGGACCGGCACAGATACGCAGTATTTT. Translated: CASTLSGTGTDTQYF. The chain uses TRBV28 and TRBJ2-3; the match to TRBD2 covers 8 bases. The length of the CDR3 is 15 residues. CDR1 is MDHEN, CDR2 SYDVKM, per germline. The trim removed 7 bases at V and 1 base at J, leaving 7 bases unmatched.

The chain links TRBV28 to TRBJ2-7, with D hard to call. Trimming took off 5 bases at V and 2 bases at J, with 16 bases between the two ends. This CDR3 region has 15 residues. The germline V gene encodes CDR1 MDHEN and CDR2 SYDVKM. CDR3 amino acids: CASSRRIGQTYEQYF. The CDR3 nucleotides are TGTGCCAGCAGTCGGCGAATCGGGCAGACCTACGAGCAGTACTTC.

The rearrangement joins TRBV19 to TRBJ2-1; 11 bases are shared with TRBD2. V shed 8 bases and J 8 bases; nucleotides not matched to a gene: 5. The V gene's germline CDR1 is LNHDA and CDR2 SQIVND (reference sequence). The CDR3 covers 13 residues. The CDR3 coding sequence is TGTGCCAGTTCTAGCGGGAGGTGGGATGAGCAGTTCTTC. It specifies CASSSGRWDEQFF.

This chain uses TRBV6-5 with TRBJ1-2; D is perhaps TRBD1 (5 bases). V lost 7 bases and J 5 bases, leaving 20 bases between the germline ends. This CDR3 comprises 15 residues. Germline CDR1 and CDR2: MNHEY and SVGAGI. This chain's CDR3 is CASTRRRQGGYGYTF. The CDR3 coding sequence is TGTGCCAGCACCCGAAGGCGCCAGGGTGGGTATGGCTACACCTTC.

The V and J genes are TRBV5-1 and TRBJ2-1; 8 nucleotides match TRBD2. Germline trimming cut 4 bases from V and 0 bases from J; bases unmatched to any gene: 6. CDR1 is SGHRS and CDR2 is YFSETQ in the germline V gene. This CDR3 contains 16 residues. CDR3 protein: CASSPPSGGSYNEQFF. The CDR3 DNA follows: TGCGCCAGCAGCCCGCCAAGCGGGGGCTCCTACAATGAGCAGTTCTTC.